This T cell receptor beta chain is drawn from a study of cytomegalovirus exposure and HLA in healthy donors. The germline V gene has CDR1 MNHEY and CDR2 SMNVEV (reference sequence). V lost 7 bases, J lost 6 bases, and 16 bases lay in between. This CDR3 comprises 13 residues. As concerns this clone: Antigen unknown.

Findings and limits, study-wide: Based on reports, TCR beta sequences accurately predicted HLA-A and HLA-B alleles for most subjects.

The study ran its PCR with 60 Vbeta and 13 Jbeta primers. Using immunoSEQ multiplex PCR, the repertoire was profiled, and TCRdb retains in-frame clones only, with some absent. Of 95,000 to 150,000 clones in the sample, around three quarters were seen once. Input material: PBMCs. This sequence joins TRBV27 and TRBJ2-7; a weak D match, TRBD1 (6 bases). The TCR originated in a woman aged 40 to 50 in good health and CMV-seronegative. As DNA, the CDR3 is TGTGCCAGCACCGAATTGGGGGCTAGCGAGCAGTACTTC. Protein sequence: CASTELGASEQYF.